Following are 20 T cell receptor beta chains from one sample sequenced in a study of blood T cell repertoires in COVID-19. Sequencing used immunoSEQ multiplex PCR; TCRdb keeps in-frame clones, though not all of them. The data hold roughly 250,000 clones, with around 87% observed a single time. The sample taken for sequencing was PBMCs or T cells enriched from blood (not recorded which). The receptors stem from a woman aged 40 to 50 with acute COVID-19.

The rearrangement uses TRBV18 and TRBJ1-4; D is possibly TRBD1 (6 bases). The CDR3 is 14 amino acids. V was cut by 2 bases and J by 4 bases, with 8 bases left in between. Germline V lookup: CDR1 KGHSH, CDR2 LQKENI. The CDR3 sequence: CASSPGGHNEKLFF. In DNA, the CDR3 is TGTGCCAGCTCACCAGGGGGACATAATGAAAAACTGTTTTTT.

CDR3 sequence reads: CASSQQGRHSPLHF. CDR3 sequence (DNA): TGTGCCAGCAGCCAACAGGGTAGGCATTCACCCCTCCACTTT. The chain uses TRBV3-1 (or the pseudogene TRBV3-2) and TRBJ1-6; D perhaps matches TRBD1 (5 bases). V lost 2 bases, J lost 8 bases, and 10 bases lay in between. The CDR3 has 14 amino acids. Looked up from germline, CDR1 is LGHDT and CDR2 is YNNKEL (reference sequence).

The chain couples TRBV7-9 to TRBJ2-1; D perhaps matches TRBD2 (5 bases). Germline CDR1 is SEHNR and CDR2 is FQNEAQ (reference sequence). V was clipped by 3 bases and J by 0 bases, with 12 bases between them. CDR3 length equals 16 residues. The CDR3 loop reads CASSFKDWSSYNEQFF. CDR3 in DNA: TGTGCCAGCAGCTTCAAGGACTGGAGCTCCTACAATGAGCAGTTCTTC. Looking up the rest from reference TRBV7-9 and TRBJ2-1 gives the full variable domain: DTGVSQNPRHKITKRGQNVTFRCDPISEHNRLYWYRQTLGQGPEFLTYFQNEAQLEKSRLLSDRFSAERPKGSFSTLEIQRTEQGDSAMYLCASSFKDWSSYNEQFFGPGTRLTVL.

This sequence joins TRBV5-6 and TRBJ2-7, with D tentatively TRBD1 (8 bases). This CDR3 is 14 amino acids long. Germline CDR1 and CDR2: SGHDT and YYEEEE. V gave up 0 bases and J gave up 5 bases, with 12 bases separating them. The CDR3 bases are TGTGCCAGCAGCTTGGGACAGGGGAGGGACGAGCAGTACTTC. Protein: CASSLGQGRDEQYF.

The chain carries TRBV30 and TRBJ1-5; weak D call: TRBD1 (6 bases). Germline V gene sequence: CDR1 GTSNPN, CDR2 SVGIG (reference sequence). Trimming took off 4 bases at V and 6 bases at J, with 16 bases between the two ends. The CDR3 consists of 14 residues. CDR3 nucleotides: TGTGCCTGGACAGAGAGGGGACACAGTCAGCCCCAGCATTTT. Its translation: CAWTERGHSQPQHF.

This chain joins TRBV28 and TRBJ2-2, with D possibly matching TRBD1 (7 bases). The germline V gene encodes CDR1 MDHEN and CDR2 SYDVKM. The CDR3 has 16 amino acids. V gave up 6 bases and J gave up 7 bases, with 21 bases separating them. The CDR3 is CASSSAGGPKGGELFF. DNA for the CDR3: TGTGCCAGCAGCTCGGCAGGGGGGCCGAAAGGCGGGGAGCTGTTTTTT.

The chain couples TRBV27 to TRBJ2-1; TRBD2 agrees at 8 bases. CDR1 and CDR2 from the germline V gene are MNHEY and SMNVEV (reference sequence). The CDR3 extends over 16 amino acids. J was trimmed by 5 bases and V by 8 bases; bases with no gene match: 14. The CDR3 region has the DNA TGTGCCAGCCGATACGCCCTGGGACTAGGCGACAATGAGCAGTTCTTC. Translation: CASRYALGLGDNEQFF.

CDR3 loop: CASTGSPYEQYF. The CDR3 bases are TGCGCCAGCACTGGCTCCCCCTACGAGCAGTACTTC. The chain joins TRBV5-1 to TRBJ2-7, with D unclear. This CDR3 is 12 amino acids long. Germline V lookup: CDR1 SGHRS, CDR2 YFSETQ. V dropped 6 bases and J dropped 2 bases, with 9 bases sitting between them.

This clone was counted between two and nine times. The gene calls are TRBV24-1 and TRBJ2-1; 16 bases fit TRBD2. The V gene's germline CDR1 is KGHDR and CDR2 SFDVKD. V was clipped by 3 bases and J by 0 bases; unmatched bases: 7. The CDR3 loop spans 20 amino acids. Here the CDR3 reads CATSDNPGLAGGSSYNEQFF. For the CDR3, the DNA is TGTGCCACCAGTGATAACCCGGGACTAGCGGGAGGGAGCTCCTACAATGAGCAGTTCTTC.

The rearrangement uses TRBV18 and TRBJ1-4; no reliable D call. Germline CDR1 reads KGHSH; CDR2 reads LQKENI. The CDR3 is 15 residues long. V was trimmed by 2 bases and J by 8 bases, leaving 15 bases between them. The CDR3 spells CASSPSGLGGEKLFF. The CDR3 DNA is TGTGCCAGCTCACCATCCGGACTTGGCGGGGAAAAACTGTTTTTT.

The V call is TRBV6-2 or TRBV6-3, the J call TRBJ1-2; TRBD1 is a possible D gene (6 bases). The CDR3 runs to 13 residues. From germline, CDR1 is MNHEY and CDR2 SVGEGT. The V end was cut by 1 base, the J end by 6 bases, with 9 bases between. CDR3 coding DNA: TGTGCCAGCAGTTACTTAAGACAGGATGGCTACACCTTC. Translating it yields CASSYLRQDGYTF.

The V and J genes are TRBV2 and TRBJ2-7; D unclear. This CDR3 is 12 amino acids long. The V gene lost 4 bases and the J gene lost 6 bases, with 10 bases spanning the gap. Germline CDR1 SNHLY, CDR2 FYNNEI. In DNA form, the CDR3 reads TGTGCCAGCAGTGCAGTCGGGTTCGAGCAGTACTTC. Protein: CASSAVGFEQYF.

The table lists this clone with a few counts. J is TRBJ2-3 and V is TRBV29-1; the match to TRBD1 covers 7 bases. Looked up from germline, CDR1 is SQVTM and CDR2 is ANQGSEA. The CDR3 runs to 14 residues. V trimming: 5 bases; J trimming: 2 bases; junction bases outside the gene matches: 7. The CDR3 is CSVSGQLHTDTQYF. The CDR3 bases are TGCAGCGTTTCGGGACAGCTACACACAGATACGCAGTATTTT.

V usage is TRBV9 and J usage is TRBJ2-1; a possible D gene is TRBD2 (6 bases). In germline, CDR1 is SGDLS, CDR2 YYNGEE. V lost 3 bases, J lost 8 bases, and 18 bases lay in between. This CDR3 comprises 15 residues. The CDR3 loop reads CASSEGGLTVDEQFF. The DNA of the CDR3 is TGTGCCAGCAGCGAGGGAGGACTAACTGTAGATGAGCAGTTCTTC.

This clone was seen a few times. This chain connects TRBV12-5 to TRBJ2-3; D is uncertain. There are 15 residues in the CDR3. V was trimmed by 2 bases and J by 3 bases, leaving 12 bases between them. Germline-derived CDR1 and CDR2 are LGHNT and FRNRAP. CDR3: CASGLPAPTTDTQYF. The DNA of the CDR3 is TGTGCTAGTGGTTTGCCCGCGCCAACTACAGATACGCAGTATTTT.

This sequence joins TRBV29-1 and TRBJ2-1; 14 positions agree with TRBD2. V lost 4 bases and J lost 1; bases outside the gene matches: 6. Germline lookup yields CDR1 SQVTM and CDR2 ANQGSEA. The CDR3 consists of 17 residues. The CDR3 region has the DNA TGCAGCGTTGGGGGACTAGCGGGAGAGAAGTCCTACAATGAGCAGTTCTTC. Its translation is CSVGGLAGEKSYNEQFF.

The rearrangement links TRBV11-2 to TRBJ2-1, with TRBD2 matching over 10 bases. The V gene's germline CDR1 is SGHAT and CDR2 FQNNGV. The CDR3 extends over 15 amino acids. V lost 5 bases and J lost 7; bases outside the gene matches: 8. DNA of the CDR3: TGTGCCAGCAGCAGGGTACTAGCGGGGTTAAATGAGCAGTTCTTC. Its translation: CASSRVLAGLNEQFF. The entire variable domain, with the rest obtained from reference TRBV11-2 and TRBJ2-1, is as follows: EAGVAQSPRYKIIEKRQSVAFWCNPISGHATLYWYQQILGQGPKLLIQFQNNGVVDDSQLPKDRFSAERLKGVDSTLKIQPAKLEDSAVYLCASSRVLAGLNEQFFGPGTRLTVL.

This chain uses TRBV10-3 with TRBJ1-5, with D hard to call. Germline V gene lookup returns CDR1 ENHRY and CDR2 SYGVKD. Trimming took 3 bases from V and 3 from J, leaving 12 bases between them. This CDR3 is built from 15 residues. CDR3 bases: TGTGCCATCAGTGAAATCTCAGGATCCAATCAGCCCCAGCATTTT. Protein product: CAISEISGSNQPQHF.

The chain links TRBV11-3 to TRBJ1-3, with D unresolved. Trimming removed 1 base from V and 2 bases from J, with 12 bases in between. The CDR3 length is 16 residues. Germline V gives CDR1 SGHNT, CDR2 YENEEA. The DNA of the CDR3 is TGTGCCAGCAGCTTAGTTGGTACAATCCCTGGAAACACCATATATTTT. It translates to CASSLVGTIPGNTIYF.

This clone was observed a single time. The chain joins TRBV5-1 to TRBJ2-1; 8 bases align to TRBD1. The CDR3 contains 14 residues. Germline assignment: CDR1 SGHRS and CDR2 YFSETQ. After removal of 3 bases from V and 6 bases from J, the junction contained 5 bases not matched to a gene. The CDR3, as DNA: TGCGCCAGCAGCTCTAGGACAGGGACCAATGAGCAGTTCTTC. It specifies CASSSRTGTNEQFF.